Listed here are 15 T cell receptor beta chains from one sample, sequenced in a study of cytomegalovirus exposure and HLA in healthy donors (TCRdb year 2017). Library construction relied on the immunoSEQ multiplex PCR assay. For the multiplex PCR, a mixture combining 60 forward primers for TCR Vbeta segments and 13 reverse primers for TCR Jbeta segments was used. The table was pulled from immuneACCESS by TCRdb, which kept in-frame rearrangements only. Such tables lose some clones; where checked, under half of the loss comes from unresolved V genes, and the rest has no known cause. The sample contains 95,000 to 150,000 clones, roughly 80% of them found a single time. The ten largest clones take up approximately 30% of the sample. Sequencing was done on a sample of PBMCs. The receptors here all came from a man aged 55-75 years in good health and CMV-seropositive.

The chain carries TRBV30 and TRBJ2-1, with TRBD1 identical over 8 bases. Germline V gene data show CDR1 as GTSNPN and CDR2 as SVGIG (reference sequence). The V and J ends lost 4 bases and 1 base, in that order; junction bases with no gene match: 3. The CDR3 is made up of 14 amino acids. The DNA for the CDR3 is TGTGCCTGGACCACAGGGGGTTCCTACAATGAGCAGTTCTTC. Encoded protein: CAWTTGGSYNEQFF. Based on the CDR3 plus reference TRBV30 and TRBJ2-1, the full variable domain is SQTIHQWPATLVQPVGSPLSLECTVEGTSNPNLYWYRQAAGRGLQLLFYSVGIGQISSEVPQNLSASRPQDRQFILSSKKLLLSDSGFYLCAWTTGGSYNEQFFGPGTRLTVL.

The chain couples TRBV11-2 to TRBJ1-4, with D possibly TRBD1 on 6 matching bases. Germline CDR1 SGHAT, CDR2 FQNNGV. The CDR3 extends over 12 amino acids. V dropped 0 bases and J dropped 11 bases, with 7 bases sitting between them. The CDR3, as DNA: TGTGCCAGCAGCTTAGATACAGGGAAACTGTTTTTT. Its protein product is CASSLDTGKLFF.

The chain uses TRBV2 and TRBJ2-2; D remains unclear. CDR1 is SNHLY and CDR2 is FYNNEI in the germline V gene. V was cut by 10 bases and J by 6 bases, with 24 bases left in between. The CDR3 totals 16 residues. The chain's CDR3 is CATKPETPFYSGELFF. The CDR3 DNA reads as TGTGCCACCAAGCCCGAGACTCCTTTTTATTCCGGGGAGCTGTTTTTT.

A few counts support this clone. J is TRBJ2-1 and V is TRBV18; 7 nucleotides line up with TRBD1. Looked up from germline, CDR1 is KGHSH and CDR2 is LQKENI. The trim removed 3 bases at V and 7 bases at J, leaving 9 bases unmatched. The CDR3 runs 15 residues. The DNA of the CDR3 is TGTGCCAGCTCACCCCGGACAGGTGGAAGGAATGAGCAGTTCTTC. Its protein product is CASSPRTGGRNEQFF.

The rearrangement joins TRBV4-2 to TRBJ2-1, with 10 bases identical to TRBD2. Unmatched junction bases numbered 4, after V lost 0 bases and J lost 2 bases. Germline CDR1 reads LGHNA; CDR2 reads YNFKEQ. The CDR3 contains 17 residues. The CDR3 DNA reads TGTGCCAGCAGCCAAGAGATCACTAGCGGGGCCTACAATGAGCAGTTCTTC. As protein: CASSQEITSGAYNEQFF.

The CDR3 DNA is TGCGCCAGCAGTTCCGACACGCTACTAGCCAAAAACATTCAGTACTTC. Amino acids: CASSSDTLLAKNIQYF. The V gene is TRBV5-1, the J gene TRBJ2-4; D not resolved. Germline V lookup: CDR1 SGHRS, CDR2 YFSETQ. The CDR3 runs 16 residues. V was cut by 5 bases and J by 0 bases, with 15 bases left in between.

This chain joins TRBV6-1 and TRBJ2-7, with 7 bases aligning to TRBD1. CDR1 and CDR2 from the germline V gene are MNHNS and SASEGT. The CDR3 spans 15 residues. Germline trimming cut 6 bases from V and 5 bases from J; bases unmatched to any gene: 13. CDR3 region: CASSQMWQGVHEQYF. The CDR3 nucleotides read TGTGCCAGCAGCCAAATGTGGCAGGGGGTCCACGAGCAGTACTTC.

The chain employs TRBV18 and TRBJ2-7; possibly TRBD1 for D (5 bases). The CDR3 sequence is 13 residues long. CDR1 is KGHSH, CDR2 LQKENI, per germline. Trimming took off 6 bases at V and 7 bases at J, with 16 bases between the two ends. The CDR3 nucleotides are TGTGCCAGCTCTCCGGCAGGGTCGCGGGAGCAGTACTTC. It encodes CASSPAGSREQYF.

The chain links TRBV10-3 to TRBJ1-4; TRBD1 agrees at 9 bases. V was clipped by 5 bases and J by 8 bases; unmatched bases: 6. The length of the CDR3 is 14 residues. Germline V gene lookup returns CDR1 ENHRY and CDR2 SYGVKD. For the CDR3, the DNA is TGTGCCATCAGTTCGGGACAGGGTGGCGAAAAACTGTTTTTT. Translation gives CAISSGQGGEKLFF.

The CDR3 loop is CAIRKQVVSTEAFF. CDR3 bases: TGTGCCATCAGGAAGCAAGTGGTGTCCACTGAAGCTTTCTTT. V is TRBV6-1 and J is TRBJ1-1, with no clear D. Trimming removed 10 bases at V and 4 bases at J, with 19 bases between. The germline CDR1 and CDR2 sequences are MNHNS and SASEGT. There are 14 residues in the CDR3.

The gene calls are TRBV11-3 and TRBJ2-7; D remains ambiguous. Per germline, CDR1 SGHNT and CDR2 YENEEA. The V and J ends lost 3 bases and 0 bases respectively, with 9 bases between them. The CDR3 sequence is 14 residues long. The CDR3 here is CASSFRPGSYEQYF. DNA of the CDR3: TGTGCCAGCAGCTTTCGACCGGGCTCCTACGAGCAGTACTTC.

The chain is built from TRBV6-1 and TRBJ1-6; TRBD1 matches 8 bases. The length of the CDR3 is 13 residues. J was trimmed by 7 bases and V by 5 bases; bases with no gene match: 1. CDR1 is MNHNS and CDR2 is SASEGT in the germline V gene. CDR3 bases: TGTGCCAGCAGTAACAGGGGGAATTCACCCCTCCACTTT. This gives the protein CASSNRGNSPLHF.

This chain links TRBV5-6 with TRBJ2-2; 8 bases fit TRBD1. CDR1 is SGHDT and CDR2 is YYEEEE in the germline V gene. J gave up 7 bases and V 4 bases, and 3 bases lay outside the gene matches. This CDR3 contains 13 residues. CDR3 in DNA: TGTGCCAGCAGCGTGACAGGGGTCGGGGAGCTGTTTTTT. Encoded protein: CASSVTGVGELFF.

The V and J genes are TRBV7-9 and TRBJ2-7; D is uncertain. Germline V lookup: CDR1 SEHNR, CDR2 FQNEAQ (reference sequence). The CDR3 loop spans 11 amino acids. The V end was cut by 5 bases, the J end by 3 bases, with 5 bases between. CDR3 in amino acids: CASSPGYEQYF. The CDR3, as DNA: TGTGCCAGCAGCCCAGGCTACGAGCAGTACTTC.

The sample holds a few counts of this clone. The genes are TRBV5-4 and TRBJ1-3; weak D call: TRBD1 (5 bases). Trimming removed 4 bases from V and 2 bases from J, with 13 bases in between. Looked up from germline, CDR1 is SGHNT and CDR2 is YYREEE (reference sequence). The CDR3 covers 15 residues. CDR3 nucleotides: TGTGCCAGCAGCGGGAAAGTAGGGGCTGGAAACACCATATATTTT. Protein sequence: CASSGKVGAGNTIYF.